This TCR beta chain was recorded in a study of T-cell reconstitution after alpha-beta-depleted transplantation in children. CDR1 LGHDT and CDR2 YNNKEL come from the germline V gene (reference sequence). This CDR3 comprises 14 residues. Between the trimmed V and J ends, which lost 2 bases and 7 bases, there was a span of 12 bases. TCRbeta library construction was performed incorporating unique molecular identifiers. Using its own MiXCR run on the PCR reads, TCRdb lists one record per CDR3 protein. The table has hundreds of thousands of distinct CDR3 sequences, about an eighth seen once. The J gene is TRBJ2-1, the V gene TRBV3-1; D may be TRBD2 (6 bases). The sample consisted of PBMCs, taken before TCRalphabeta/CD19-depleted stem cell transplant. This TCR derives from a girl aged 2-10 years with congenital amegakaryocytic thrombocytopenia, due to receive a stem cell transplant. The CDR3 loop is CASSQREWGNEQFF. The CDR3 DNA is TGTGCCAGCAGCCAACGGGAGTGGGGGAATGAGCAGTTCTTC.